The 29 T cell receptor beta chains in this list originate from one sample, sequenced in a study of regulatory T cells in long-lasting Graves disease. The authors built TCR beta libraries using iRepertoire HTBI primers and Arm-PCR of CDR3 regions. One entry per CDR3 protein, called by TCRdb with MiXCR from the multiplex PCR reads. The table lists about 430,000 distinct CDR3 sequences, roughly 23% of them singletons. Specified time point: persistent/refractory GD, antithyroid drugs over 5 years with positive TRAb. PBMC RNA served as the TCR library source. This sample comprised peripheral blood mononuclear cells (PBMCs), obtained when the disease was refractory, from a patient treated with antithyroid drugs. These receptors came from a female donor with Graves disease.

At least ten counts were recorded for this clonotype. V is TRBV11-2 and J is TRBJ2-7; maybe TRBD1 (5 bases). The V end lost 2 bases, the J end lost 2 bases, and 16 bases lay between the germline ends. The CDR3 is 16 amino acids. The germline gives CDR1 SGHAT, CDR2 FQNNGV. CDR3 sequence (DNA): TGTGCCAGCAGCTTATATTCTGGGGCCGTGGCCTACGAGCAGTACTTC. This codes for CASSLYSGAVAYEQYF.

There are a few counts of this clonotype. The CDR3: CASSSAGTGETYF. The CDR3 DNA follows: TGTGCCAGCAGCTCGGCAGGGACAGGGGAGACCTACTTC. The J gene is TRBJ2-4, the V gene TRBV7-9, with 10 bases matching TRBD1. The germline V gene has CDR1 SEHNR and CDR2 FQNEAQ (reference sequence). The CDR3 is 13 amino acids. With 4 bases clipped from V and 16 bases from J, the junction kept 10 bases outside the gene matches.

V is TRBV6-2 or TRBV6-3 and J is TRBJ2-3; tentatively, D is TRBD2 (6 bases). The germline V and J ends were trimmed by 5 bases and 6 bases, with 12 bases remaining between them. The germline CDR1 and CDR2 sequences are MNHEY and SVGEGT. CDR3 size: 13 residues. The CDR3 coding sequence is TGTGCCAGCAGTGAAGGGGAGGAGGATACGCAGTATTTT. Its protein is CASSEGEEDTQYF.

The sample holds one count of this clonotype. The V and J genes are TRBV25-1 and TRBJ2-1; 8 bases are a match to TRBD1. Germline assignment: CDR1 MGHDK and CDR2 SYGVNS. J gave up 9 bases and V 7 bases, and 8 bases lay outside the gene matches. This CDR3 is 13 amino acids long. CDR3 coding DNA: TGTGCCAGCACCGGGACAGGCGGCGGTGAGCAGTTCTTC. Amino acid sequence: CASTGTGGGEQFF.

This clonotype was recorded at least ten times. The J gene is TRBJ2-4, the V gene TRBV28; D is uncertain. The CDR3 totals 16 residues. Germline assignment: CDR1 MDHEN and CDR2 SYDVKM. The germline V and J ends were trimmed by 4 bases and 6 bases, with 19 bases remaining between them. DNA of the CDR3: TGTGCCAGCAGTTCTCATACTTCGGGCCTCGGAAACATTCAGTACTTC. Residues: CASSSHTSGLGNIQYF.

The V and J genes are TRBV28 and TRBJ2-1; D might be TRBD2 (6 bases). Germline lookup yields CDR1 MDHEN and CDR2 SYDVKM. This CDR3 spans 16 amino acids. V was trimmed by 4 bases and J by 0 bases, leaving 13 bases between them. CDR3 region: CASSSLAASSYNEQFF. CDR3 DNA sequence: TGTGCCAGCAGTTCATTAGCGGCCAGCTCCTACAATGAGCAGTTCTTC.

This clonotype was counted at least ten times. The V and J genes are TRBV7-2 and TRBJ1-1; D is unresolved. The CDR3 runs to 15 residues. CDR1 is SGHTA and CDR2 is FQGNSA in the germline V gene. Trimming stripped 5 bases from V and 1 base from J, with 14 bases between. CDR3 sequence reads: CASSPYRLGNTEAFF. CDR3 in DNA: TGTGCCAGCAGCCCCTACAGATTAGGGAACACTGAAGCTTTCTTT.

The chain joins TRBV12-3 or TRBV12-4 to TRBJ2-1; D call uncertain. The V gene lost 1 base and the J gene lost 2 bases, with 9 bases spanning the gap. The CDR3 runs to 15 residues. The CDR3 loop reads CASSLEGIAYNEQFF. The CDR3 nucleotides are TGTGCCAGCAGTTTAGAGGGTATAGCCTACAATGAGCAGTTCTTC.

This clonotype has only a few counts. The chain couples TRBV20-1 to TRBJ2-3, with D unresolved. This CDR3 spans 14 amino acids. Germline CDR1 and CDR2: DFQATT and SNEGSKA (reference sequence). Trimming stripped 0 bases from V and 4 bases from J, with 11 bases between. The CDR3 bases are TGCAGTGCTAGAGAAGGTGGAGAGGCAGATACGCAGTATTTT. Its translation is CSAREGGEADTQYF.

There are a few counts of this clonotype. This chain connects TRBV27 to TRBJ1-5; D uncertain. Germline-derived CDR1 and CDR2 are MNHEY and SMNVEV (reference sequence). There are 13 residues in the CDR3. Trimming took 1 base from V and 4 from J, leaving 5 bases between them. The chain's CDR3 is CASSLWQNQPQHF. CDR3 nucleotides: TGTGCCAGCAGTTTATGGCAGAATCAGCCCCAGCATTTT.

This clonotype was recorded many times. The CDR3 spells CSAPPWPEGTVEQYF. In DNA form, the CDR3 reads TGCAGTGCACCCCCCTGGCCAGAGGGTACGGTAGAGCAGTACTTC. The chain carries TRBV20-1 and TRBJ2-7; TRBD2 might be the D (5 bases). Germline CDR1 DFQATT, CDR2 SNEGSKA (reference sequence). V lost 6 bases, J lost 7 bases, and 25 bases lay in between. CDR3 length equals 15 residues.

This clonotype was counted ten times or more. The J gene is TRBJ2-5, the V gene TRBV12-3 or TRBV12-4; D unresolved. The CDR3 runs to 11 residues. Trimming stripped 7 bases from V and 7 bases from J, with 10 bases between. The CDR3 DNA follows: TGTGCCAGCACCTTTGAAGGGACCCAGTACTTC. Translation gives CASTFEGTQYF.

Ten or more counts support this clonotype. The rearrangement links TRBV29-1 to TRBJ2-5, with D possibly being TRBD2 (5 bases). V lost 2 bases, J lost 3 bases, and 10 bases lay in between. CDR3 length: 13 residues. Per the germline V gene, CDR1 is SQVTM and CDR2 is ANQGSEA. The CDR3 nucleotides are TGCAGCGTTGAACCGCCGGGGAAAGAGACCCAGTACTTC. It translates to CSVEPPGKETQYF.

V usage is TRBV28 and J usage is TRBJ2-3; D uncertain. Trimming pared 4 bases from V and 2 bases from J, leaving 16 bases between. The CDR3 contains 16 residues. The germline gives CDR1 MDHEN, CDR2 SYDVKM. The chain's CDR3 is CASSSVSASITDTQYF. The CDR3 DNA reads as TGTGCCAGCAGTTCCGTGTCGGCCAGTATCACAGATACGCAGTATTTT.

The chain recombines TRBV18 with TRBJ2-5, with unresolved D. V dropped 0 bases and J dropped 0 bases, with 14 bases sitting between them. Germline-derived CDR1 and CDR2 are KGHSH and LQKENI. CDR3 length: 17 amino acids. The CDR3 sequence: CASSPPIARSDQETQYF. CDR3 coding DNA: TGTGCCAGCTCACCACCGATCGCGCGTTCAGACCAAGAGACCCAGTACTTC.

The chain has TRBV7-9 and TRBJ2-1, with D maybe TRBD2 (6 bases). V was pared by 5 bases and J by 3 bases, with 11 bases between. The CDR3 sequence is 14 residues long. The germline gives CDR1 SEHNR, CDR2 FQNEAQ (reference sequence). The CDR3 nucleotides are TGTGCCAGCAGCACGGGGGTCTACTACAATGAGCAGTTCTTC. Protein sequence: CASSTGVYYNEQFF. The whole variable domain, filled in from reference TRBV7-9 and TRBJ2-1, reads DTGVSQNPRHKITKRGQNVTFRCDPISEHNRLYWYRQTLGQGPEFLTYFQNEAQLEKSRLLSDRFSAERPKGSFSTLEIQRTEQGDSAMYLCASSTGVYYNEQFFGPGTRLTVL.

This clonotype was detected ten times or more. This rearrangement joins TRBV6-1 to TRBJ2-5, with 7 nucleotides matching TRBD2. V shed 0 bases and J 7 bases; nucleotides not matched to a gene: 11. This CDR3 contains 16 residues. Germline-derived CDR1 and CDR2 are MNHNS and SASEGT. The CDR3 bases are TGTGCCAGCAGTGAAGCTGGTCGACTAGCCCGAAGGACCCAGTACTTC. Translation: CASSEAGRLARRTQYF.

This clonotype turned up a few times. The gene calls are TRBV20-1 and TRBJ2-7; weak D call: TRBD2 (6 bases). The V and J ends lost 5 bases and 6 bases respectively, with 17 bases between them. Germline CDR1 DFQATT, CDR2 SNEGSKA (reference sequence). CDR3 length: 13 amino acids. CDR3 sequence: CSAGGTGVSEQYF. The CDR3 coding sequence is TGCAGTGCTGGGGGGACGGGAGTTAGCGAGCAGTACTTC.

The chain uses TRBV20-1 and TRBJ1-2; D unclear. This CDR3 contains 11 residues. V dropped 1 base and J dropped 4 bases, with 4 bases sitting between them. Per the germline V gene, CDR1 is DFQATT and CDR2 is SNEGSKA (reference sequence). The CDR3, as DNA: TGCAGTGCTAGAGTAATCTATGGCTACACCTTC. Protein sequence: CSARVIYGYTF.

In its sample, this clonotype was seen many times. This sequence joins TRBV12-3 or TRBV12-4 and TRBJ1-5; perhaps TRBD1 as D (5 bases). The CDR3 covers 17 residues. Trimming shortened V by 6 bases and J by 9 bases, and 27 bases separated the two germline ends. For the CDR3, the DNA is TGTGCCAGCAGCATAGAGCGGCCAGGGTCGGTGCATCCGCCCCAGCATTTT. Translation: CASSIERPGSVHPPQHF.

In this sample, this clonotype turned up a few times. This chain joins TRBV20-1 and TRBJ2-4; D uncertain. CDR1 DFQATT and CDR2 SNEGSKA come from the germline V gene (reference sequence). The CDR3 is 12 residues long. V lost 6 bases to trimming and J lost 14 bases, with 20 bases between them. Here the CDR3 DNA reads TGCAGTGCCTCCGAAACACTTCTCGCGGAGTACTTC. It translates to CSASETLLAEYF.

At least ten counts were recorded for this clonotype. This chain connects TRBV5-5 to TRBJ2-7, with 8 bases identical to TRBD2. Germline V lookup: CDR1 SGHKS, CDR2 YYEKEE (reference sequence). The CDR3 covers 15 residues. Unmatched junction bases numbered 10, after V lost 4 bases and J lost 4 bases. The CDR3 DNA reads TGTGCCAGCAGCCCAACTAGCGGCCAGGCGTACGAGCAGTACTTC. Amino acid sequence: CASSPTSGQAYEQYF. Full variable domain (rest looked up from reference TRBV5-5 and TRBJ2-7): DAGVTQSPTHLIKTRGQQVTLRCSPISGHKSVSWYQQVLGQGPQFIFQYYEKEERGRGNFPDRFSARQFPNYSSELNVNALLLGDSALYLCASSPTSGQAYEQYFGPGTRLTVT.

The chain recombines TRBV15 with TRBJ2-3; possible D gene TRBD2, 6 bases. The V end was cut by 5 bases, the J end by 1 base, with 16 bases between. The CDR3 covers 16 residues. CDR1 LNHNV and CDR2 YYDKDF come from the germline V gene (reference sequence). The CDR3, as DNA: TGTGCCACCAGCGGAACCATAGCGGAGGGCACAGATACGCAGTATTTT. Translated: CATSGTIAEGTDTQYF. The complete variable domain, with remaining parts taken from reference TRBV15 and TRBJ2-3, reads DAMVIQNPRYQVTQFGKPVTLSCSQTLNHNVMYWYQQKSSQAPKLLFHYYDKDFNNEADTPDNFQSRRPNTSFCFLDIRSPGLGDTAMYLCATSGTIAEGTDTQYFGPGTRLTVL.

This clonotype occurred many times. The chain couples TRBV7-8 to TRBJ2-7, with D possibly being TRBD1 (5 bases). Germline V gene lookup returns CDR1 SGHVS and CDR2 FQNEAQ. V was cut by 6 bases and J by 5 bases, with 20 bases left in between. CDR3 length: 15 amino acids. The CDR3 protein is CASSKAGYPEHEQYF. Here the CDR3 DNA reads TGTGCCAGCAGTAAAGCAGGGTACCCCGAACACGAGCAGTACTTC.

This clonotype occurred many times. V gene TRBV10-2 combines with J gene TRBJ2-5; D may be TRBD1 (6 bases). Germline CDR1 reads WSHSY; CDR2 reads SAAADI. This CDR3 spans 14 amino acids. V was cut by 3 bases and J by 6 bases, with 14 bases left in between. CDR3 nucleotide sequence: TGCGCCAGCAGTGACACAGGGTTAGGGAAGACCCAGTACTTC. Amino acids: CASSDTGLGKTQYF.

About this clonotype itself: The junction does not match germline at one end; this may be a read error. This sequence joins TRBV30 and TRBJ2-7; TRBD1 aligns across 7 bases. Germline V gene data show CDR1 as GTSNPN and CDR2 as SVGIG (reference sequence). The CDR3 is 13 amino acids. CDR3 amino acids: CAWRGDRVYGQYF. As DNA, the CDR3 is TGTGCCTGGAGAGGAGACAGGGTTTACGGGCAGTACTTC.

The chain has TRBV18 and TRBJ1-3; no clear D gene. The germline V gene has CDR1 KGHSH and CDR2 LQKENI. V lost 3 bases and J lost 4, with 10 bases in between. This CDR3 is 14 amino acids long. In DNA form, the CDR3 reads TGTGCCAGCTCACCCCGAGGTGAAGGAAACACCATATATTTT. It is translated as CASSPRGEGNTIYF.

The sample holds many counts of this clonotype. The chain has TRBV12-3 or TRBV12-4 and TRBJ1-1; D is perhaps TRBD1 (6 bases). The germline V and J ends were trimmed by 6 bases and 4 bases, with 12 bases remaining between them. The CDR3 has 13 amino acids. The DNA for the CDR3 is TGTGCCAGCAGCCCCACAGGGCCCACTGAAGCTTTCTTT. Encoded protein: CASSPTGPTEAFF.

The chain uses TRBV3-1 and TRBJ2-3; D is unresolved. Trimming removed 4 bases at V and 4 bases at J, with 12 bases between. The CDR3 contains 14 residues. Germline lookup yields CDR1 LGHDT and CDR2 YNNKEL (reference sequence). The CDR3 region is CASSRKTTPDTQYF. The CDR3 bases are TGTGCCAGCAGCCGGAAGACAACACCAGATACGCAGTATTTT.